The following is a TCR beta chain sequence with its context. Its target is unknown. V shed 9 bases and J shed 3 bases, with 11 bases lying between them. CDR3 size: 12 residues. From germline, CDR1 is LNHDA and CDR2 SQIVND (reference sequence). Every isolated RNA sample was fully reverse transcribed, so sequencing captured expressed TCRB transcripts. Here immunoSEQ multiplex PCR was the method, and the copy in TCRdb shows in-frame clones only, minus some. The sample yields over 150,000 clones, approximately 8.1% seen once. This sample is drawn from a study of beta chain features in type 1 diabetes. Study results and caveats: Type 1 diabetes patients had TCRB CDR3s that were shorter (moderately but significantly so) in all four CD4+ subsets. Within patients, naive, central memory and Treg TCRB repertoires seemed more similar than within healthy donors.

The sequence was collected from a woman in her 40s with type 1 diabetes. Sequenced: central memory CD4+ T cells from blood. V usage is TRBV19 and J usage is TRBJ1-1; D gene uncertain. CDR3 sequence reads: CARGRSDTEAFF. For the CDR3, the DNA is TGTGCCAGGGGGAGATCGGACACTGAAGCTTTCTTT.